Listed below are T cell receptor beta chains from one sample, sequenced in a study of blood T cell repertoires in COVID-19. Sequenced by immunoSEQ multiplex PCR; TCRdb stores in-frame clones only, minus some. This sample has 45,000 to 70,000 clones, with roughly 87% found just once. Sequences were obtained from peripheral blood. These receptors came from a woman aged 60-70 years with acute or convalescent COVID-19. Each CDR3 is given with its conserved first and last residue. The D gene is left open where the match is weak. For some rows the clone size is stated as once, few or many, or as a class when expanded; others skip it.

TRBJ1-4 . . TRBV19 TGTGCCAGTTCGGAGGGGTCCTATGGGGGTAAACTGTTTTTT CASSEGSYGGKLFF
TRBJ1-4 . . TRBV18 TGTGCCAGCTCCCAAGGGGAGGGGATTGAAAAACTGTTTTTT CASSQGEGIEKLFF
TRBJ2-7 . . TRBV7-2 TGTGCCAGCAGCCAGAGACAGGACGCCTACGAGCAGTACTTC CASSQRQDAYEQYF
TRBJ2-1 . TRBD2 TRBV5-1 TGCGCCAGCAGCTTGGCCAGCGGGGGGGCGTTTATATTAAATGAGCAGTTCTTC CASSLASGGAFILNEQFF
TRBJ1-5 . . TRBV2 TGTGCCAGCAAGGCTGACATCCAGGACTATCAGCCCCAGCATTTT CASKADIQDYQPQHF
TRBJ1-6 . . TRBV30 TGTGCCTGGAATTTCCCCAGGGATTCACCCCTCCACTTT CAWNFPRDSPLHF
TRBJ1-2 . . TRBV19 TGTGCCAGTAGTGGAGGACTGCCCTTAGGCTATGGCTACACCTTC CASSGGLPLGYGYTF
TRBJ1-1 once . TRBV7-3 TGTGCCAGCAGCTCGATGGACAGAATGAACACTGAAGCTTTCTTT CASSSMDRMNTEAFF
TRBJ2-7 . TRBD1 TRBV29-1 TGCAGCGTTTTTGGGACAGGGTTCTACGAGCAGTACTTC CSVFGTGFYEQYF
TRBJ2-7 few TRBD1 TRBV10-1 TGCGCCAGCATGAAAGGACAGGGATTTTCCGAGCAGTACTTC CASMKGQGFSEQYF
TRBJ2-3 . . TRBV19 TGTGCCAGTAGTATAGGTCAGGTAAAGGCAGATACGCAGTATTTT CASSIGQVKADTQYF
TRBJ2-1 . . TRBV7-9 TGTGCCAGCACACGGGTTGTGTTCGATGAGCAGTTCTTC CASTRVVFDEQFF
TRBJ2-3 . . TRBV7-3 TGTGCCAGCAGCTTAAACCCCAGGGATACGCAGTATTTT CASSLNPRDTQYF
TRBJ1-3 . TRBD1 TRBV4-2 TGTGCCAGCAGCACGGGACAGGGGGCAGGAAACACCATATATTTT CASSTGQGAGNTIYF
TRBJ2-7 . . TRBV19 TGTGCCAGTAGTATGACCGGTTCCGAGGACTACGAGCAGTACTTC CASSMTGSEDYEQYF
TRBJ1-6 . TRBD1 TRBV12-5 TGTGCTAGTGGTTTCTCTTTGGGAGATGACAGGGAAATGAATTCACCCCTCCACTTT CASGFSLGDDREMNSPLHF
TRBJ2-3 few . TRBV5-8 TGTGCCAGCAGCTTGCCTCTTTCTAGCACAGATACGCAGTATTTT CASSLPLSSTDTQYF
TRBJ2-7 . TRBD2 TRBV3-1/TRBV3-2 TGTGCCAGCAGCACTCAGCGGGAAGCCTACGAGCAGTACTTC CASSTQREAYEQYF
TRBJ2-2 . TRBD1 TRBV7-3 TGTGCCAGCAGTCCCGGACAGGCCATTTCAATAAACACCGGGGAGCTGTTTTTT CASSPGQAISINTGELFF
TRBJ2-1 once . TRBV15 TGTGCCACCAAGGGGCAGTCCGGCAATGAGCAGTTCTTC CATKGQSGNEQFF
TRBJ2-1 . . TRBV4-3 TGCGCCAGCAGCCAAGATTTTAACAGGGCCTACAATGAGCAGTTCTTC CASSQDFNRAYNEQFF
TRBJ2-5 . . TRBV9 TGTGCCAGCAGCGTATCGGGGGAGACCCAGTACTTC CASSVSGETQYF
TRBJ2-1 . TRBD2 TRBV5-4 TGTGCCAGCAGCCCGGGGGGTACTCTAAATGAGCAGTTCTTC CASSPGGTLNEQFF
TRBJ1-5 . . TRBV19 TGTGCCAGTAGTATAGAGGGGGCCGGCAATCAGCCCCAGCATTTT CASSIEGAGNQPQHF
TRBJ2-7 . TRBD1 TRBV27 TGTGCCAGCAGAAGACAGGGTTACGAGCAGTACTTC CASRRQGYEQYF